Presented here are 21 T cell receptor beta chains from one specimen sequenced in a study of blood T cell repertoires in COVID-19 (dated by TCRdb to 2019 to 2021). Library preparation employed the immunoSEQ multiplex PCR assay. As stored in TCRdb, this immuneACCESS dataset retains in-frame rearrangements with V and J assigned. A fraction of the clones does not appear; measured against another copy, unresolved V genes explain less than half of the discrepancy, and the remainder lacks a known reason. The sample profile shows over 300,000 clones; around 85% of them were found once. Clones ranked in the top ten supply 2.2% of the sample. Sequenced sample: PBMCs or T cells enriched from blood (not recorded which). The receptors here all came from a man aged 25-45 years who had recovered from COVID-19.

The chain's CDR3 is CASSLGGPDRHTIYF. Here the CDR3 DNA reads TGTGCCAGCAGCTTGGGCGGGCCCGACCGCCACACCATATATTTT. The chain uses TRBV3-1 (or the pseudogene TRBV3-2) and TRBJ1-3; D remains ambiguous. The germline V gene has CDR1 LGHDT and CDR2 YNNKEL (reference sequence). V shed 5 bases and J shed 8 bases, with 19 bases lying between them. CDR3 length: 15 amino acids.

The genes are TRBV15 and TRBJ2-3; no firm D call. CDR3 size: 15 residues. Germline V lookup: CDR1 LNHNV, CDR2 YYDKDF (reference sequence). The germline V and J ends were trimmed by 1 base and 2 bases, with 10 bases remaining between them. CDR3 in amino acids: CATSRVGGNTDTQYF. CDR3 DNA sequence: TGTGCCACCAGCAGAGTTGGCGGCAACACAGATACGCAGTATTTT.

The sample holds a few counts of this clone. The DNA of the CDR3 is TGTGCCACTAGACAGGGGGCCACTGAAGCTTTCTTT. This codes for CATRQGATEAFF. This chain uses TRBV25-1 with TRBJ1-1, with 10 bases fitting TRBD1. The J segment lost 4 bases and the V segment lost 10 bases, leaving 3 bases of the junction unmatched. This CDR3 region has 12 residues. In germline, CDR1 is MGHDK, CDR2 SYGVNS.

The chain recombines TRBV4-2 with TRBJ1-1; tentative D call: TRBD1 (6 bases). The germline V and J ends were trimmed by 1 base and 0 bases, with 6 bases remaining between them. The CDR3 runs 14 residues. Germline CDR1 LGHNA, CDR2 YNFKEQ. CDR3 loop: CASSQGDMNTEAFF. The CDR3 coding sequence is TGTGCCAGCAGCCAAGGGGACATGAACACTGAAGCTTTCTTT.

The chain has TRBV24-1 and TRBJ1-2, with a weak D call TRBD1 (6 bases). This CDR3 comprises 16 residues. CDR1 and CDR2 from the germline V gene are KGHDR and SFDVKD. The germline V and J ends were trimmed by 3 bases and 6 bases, with 19 bases remaining between them. The DNA for the CDR3 is TGTGCCACCAGTGATAGAAGACCGGGACAACTCCATGGCTACACCTTC. Its translation: CATSDRRPGQLHGYTF.

The chain carries TRBV20-1 and TRBJ2-7; 8 bases align to TRBD1. J lost 0 bases, V lost 3 bases, and 10 bases had no gene match. Germline V CDR1 and CDR2: DFQATT, SNEGSKA (reference sequence). This CDR3 contains 16 residues. CDR3 DNA: TGCAGTGCTAGTTGGGTCGGACAGGGCGACTCCTACGAGCAGTACTTC. Its protein product is CSASWVGQGDSYEQYF.

The rearrangement uses TRBV6-5 and TRBJ2-2, with 7 bases identical to TRBD1. Germline CDR1 and CDR2: MNHEY and SVGAGI. J was trimmed by 6 bases and V by 6 bases; bases with no gene match: 10. The CDR3 has 15 residues. CDR3 region: CASRPTGSTAGELFF. In DNA form, the CDR3 reads TGTGCCAGCAGGCCGACAGGGAGTACGGCCGGGGAGCTGTTTTTT.

CDR3 nucleotides: TGTGCCTGGAGTGTAGGGGGAGGGGTTGACGAGCAGTACTTC. As protein: CAWSVGGGVDEQYF. The rearrangement joins TRBV30 to TRBJ2-7; D might be TRBD2 (7 bases). The CDR3 totals 14 residues. V lost 0 bases and J lost 5, with 14 bases in between. Germline V gene lookup returns CDR1 GTSNPN and CDR2 SVGIG (reference sequence).

This clone is a singleton in its sample. The rearrangement links TRBV27 to TRBJ2-2, with a weak D call TRBD1 (6 bases). The V gene's germline CDR1 is MNHEY and CDR2 SMNVEV (reference sequence). With 6 bases removed from V and 3 bases from J, the gap between germline ends came to 14 bases. The CDR3 is 15 residues long. The CDR3 reads CASRGQGIYTGELFF. The CDR3 DNA is TGTGCCAGCAGGGGGCAGGGGATATACACCGGGGAGCTGTTTTTT.

The chain has TRBV6-6 and TRBJ1-6; D perhaps matches TRBD1 (6 bases). V gave up 5 bases and J gave up 8 bases, with 16 bases separating them. This CDR3 has 15 residues. Germline-derived CDR1 and CDR2 are MNHNY and SVGAGI (reference sequence). CDR3: CASSDRDNFDSPLHF. In DNA form, the CDR3 reads TGTGCCAGCAGTGACCGGGACAACTTTGATTCACCCCTCCACTTT.

The chain uses TRBV9 and TRBJ1-1, with D possibly TRBD1 on 5 matching bases. V lost 4 bases, J lost 5 bases, and 15 bases lay in between. The CDR3 length is 14 residues. Germline V gene lookup returns CDR1 SGDLS and CDR2 YYNGEE. CDR3 region: CASSSDSPRTEAFF. Written as DNA, the CDR3 is TGTGCCAGCAGCTCTGACAGCCCAAGGACTGAAGCTTTCTTT.

The rearrangement joins TRBV30 to TRBJ1-2; D possibly corresponds to TRBD1 (5 bases). The CDR3 is 17 amino acids. V was cut by 3 bases and J by 4 bases, with 24 bases left in between. CDR1 is GTSNPN and CDR2 is SVGIG in the germline V gene (reference sequence). CDR3 residues: CAWRAGGAGSEGYGYTF. The CDR3 DNA reads as TGTGCCTGGAGGGCTGGTGGGGCAGGGTCGGAGGGCTATGGCTACACCTTC.

The J gene is TRBJ1-2, the V gene TRBV30; TRBD1 aligns across 10 bases. CDR3 length equals 15 residues. Trimming removed 2 bases from V and 7 bases from J; junction bases left unmatched: 10. CDR1 and CDR2 from the germline V gene are GTSNPN and SVGIG (reference sequence). The CDR3 DNA reads TGTGCCTGGAGTCGGGACAGGGGACCGCCGGGTGGCTACACCTTC. It is translated as CAWSRDRGPPGGYTF.

The genes are TRBV3-1 (or the pseudogene TRBV3-2) and TRBJ2-1; 7 bases align to TRBD1. Per the germline V gene, CDR1 is LGHDT and CDR2 is YNNKEL (reference sequence). Trimming at V came to 4 bases and at J to 4 bases, leaving 7 bases not matched to a gene. This CDR3 spans 15 amino acids. This CDR3 is CASSLGTASYNEQFF. As DNA, the CDR3 is TGTGCCAGCAGCCTTGGGACAGCCAGTTACAATGAGCAGTTCTTC.

The gene calls are TRBV11-2 and TRBJ1-1; no definite D call. Germline V gene lookup returns CDR1 SGHAT and CDR2 FQNNGV. Trimming stripped 5 bases from V and 2 bases from J, with 21 bases between. This CDR3 contains 17 residues. CDR3: CASSRDTVTFRNTEAFF. For the CDR3, the DNA is TGTGCCAGCAGCCGTGACACTGTAACCTTCCGAAACACTGAAGCTTTCTTT.

This clone was counted many times. The V call is TRBV5-8, the J call TRBJ2-7; weak D call: TRBD1 (5 bases). The germline gives CDR1 SGHTS, CDR2 YDEGEE. V lost 3 bases to trimming and J lost 2 bases, with 9 bases between them. The CDR3 is made up of 13 amino acids. The CDR3 bases are TGTGCCAGCAGCTGGAGACAGACCTACGAGCAGTACTTC. It translates to CASSWRQTYEQYF.

This clone was recorded only once. The V call is TRBV9, the J call TRBJ1-2; D might be TRBD1 (5 bases). CDR1 is SGDLS and CDR2 is YYNGEE in the germline V gene. The CDR3 is made up of 15 amino acids. Trimming cost V 4 bases and J 2 bases, with 15 bases left between them. CDR3 DNA sequence: TGTGCCAGCAGCCCACGACAGAATGCCAACTATGGCTACACCTTC. It encodes CASSPRQNANYGYTF.

This chain joins TRBV7-9 and TRBJ1-2; D possibly corresponds to TRBD1 (6 bases). This CDR3 has 17 amino acids. Germline V gene sequence: CDR1 SEHNR, CDR2 FQNEAQ (reference sequence). Deletions cut 1 base from V and 4 bases from J, with 19 bases between. DNA of the CDR3: TGTGCCAGCAGCTTAGGCCGGCAGGGGCTCCTATTCTATGGCTACACCTTC. Residues: CASSLGRQGLLFYGYTF.

This chain links TRBV11-1 with TRBJ1-1; D remains ambiguous. V was shortened by 7 bases and J by 3 bases, with 12 bases between the two germline ends. The germline CDR1 and CDR2 sequences are SGHAT and FQDESV (reference sequence). This CDR3 comprises 13 residues. The CDR3 region has the DNA TGTGCCAGCACTACCTCTCGGGACACTGAAGCTTTCTTT. It codes for CASTTSRDTEAFF.

The chain employs TRBV7-2 and TRBJ1-5; D gene ambiguous. Trimming shortened V by 3 bases and J by 5 bases, and 14 bases separated the two germline ends. The CDR3 has 15 amino acids. Per the germline V gene, CDR1 is SGHTA and CDR2 is FQGNSA. CDR3 coding DNA: TGTGCCAGCAGCTTTGCTGGCGGTACTGATCAGCCCCAGCATTTT. Translation gives CASSFAGGTDQPQHF.

V gene TRBV7-9 combines with J gene TRBJ1-2; 12 bases align to TRBD1. Germline CDR1 and CDR2: SEHNR and FQNEAQ (reference sequence). V shed 5 bases and J 6 bases; nucleotides not matched to a gene: 10. This CDR3 comprises 16 residues. The CDR3 loop is CASSLGPGTGGDGYTF. For the CDR3, the DNA is TGTGCCAGCAGCCTCGGGCCCGGGACAGGGGGCGATGGCTACACCTTC.